The source of this T cell receptor (beta chain) is a study of molecular identifiers for immune sequencing clone quantification. For the study at large: Split five ways in replicates, RNA from roughly 20,000 or 100,000 naive CD8 cells had four portions sequenced. Points from the study as a whole: Molecules of identical TCR sharing a barcode could underestimate highly expanded clone sizes.

This clonotype was counted many times. Its antigen is as yet unknown. Library preparation followed earlier protocols using designated TCR primers. MiXCR, applied by TCRdb to the PCR reads, yields one record per CDR3 protein. The sample records nearly 650,000 distinct CDR3 sequences, around 25% being singletons. V was cut by 4 bases and J by 0 bases, with 9 bases left in between. Germline V CDR1 and CDR2: LGHNA, YSLEER. The CDR3 spans 14 residues. V is TRBV4-3 and J is TRBJ1-1; no firm D call. Sequences were obtained from naive CD8+ T cells from blood, with Jurkat cell RNA spiked in. As to subset: FACS-sorted CD8+CD4-CCR7+CD45RA+ naive T cells. The clonotype originates from a human donor in good health. Some libraries in this study had Jurkat cell RNA spiked in. The CDR3 sequence is CASSPARLNTEAFF. CDR3 DNA: TGCGCCAGCAGCCCAGCCAGGTTGAACACTGAAGCTTTCTTT.